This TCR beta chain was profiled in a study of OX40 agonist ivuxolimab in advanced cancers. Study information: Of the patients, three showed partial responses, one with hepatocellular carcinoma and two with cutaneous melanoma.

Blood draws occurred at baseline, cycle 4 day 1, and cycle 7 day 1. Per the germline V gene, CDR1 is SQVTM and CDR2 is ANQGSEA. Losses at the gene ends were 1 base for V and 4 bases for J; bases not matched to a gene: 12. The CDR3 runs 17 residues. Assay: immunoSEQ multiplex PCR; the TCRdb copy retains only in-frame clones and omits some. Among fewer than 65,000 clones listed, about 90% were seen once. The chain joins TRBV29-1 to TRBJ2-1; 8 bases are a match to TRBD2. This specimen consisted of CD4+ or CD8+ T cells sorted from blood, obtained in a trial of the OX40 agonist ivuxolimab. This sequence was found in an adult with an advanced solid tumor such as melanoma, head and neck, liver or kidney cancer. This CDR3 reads CSVEGTESGSGYNEQFF. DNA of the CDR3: TGCAGCGTTGAAGGGACGGAGAGCGGGAGTGGGTACAATGAGCAGTTCTTC.